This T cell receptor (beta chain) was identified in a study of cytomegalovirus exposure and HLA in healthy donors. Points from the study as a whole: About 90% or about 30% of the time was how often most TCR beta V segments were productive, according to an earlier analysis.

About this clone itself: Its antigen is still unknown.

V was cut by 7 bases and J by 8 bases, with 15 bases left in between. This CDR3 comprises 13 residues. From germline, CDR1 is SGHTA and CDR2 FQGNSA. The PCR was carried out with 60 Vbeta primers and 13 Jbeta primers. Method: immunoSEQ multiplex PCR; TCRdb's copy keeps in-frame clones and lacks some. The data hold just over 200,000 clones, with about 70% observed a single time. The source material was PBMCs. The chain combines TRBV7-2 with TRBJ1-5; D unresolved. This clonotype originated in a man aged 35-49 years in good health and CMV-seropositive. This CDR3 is CASTQAPEKPQHF. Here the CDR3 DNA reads TGTGCCAGCACCCAGGCCCCTGAAAAGCCCCAGCATTTT.